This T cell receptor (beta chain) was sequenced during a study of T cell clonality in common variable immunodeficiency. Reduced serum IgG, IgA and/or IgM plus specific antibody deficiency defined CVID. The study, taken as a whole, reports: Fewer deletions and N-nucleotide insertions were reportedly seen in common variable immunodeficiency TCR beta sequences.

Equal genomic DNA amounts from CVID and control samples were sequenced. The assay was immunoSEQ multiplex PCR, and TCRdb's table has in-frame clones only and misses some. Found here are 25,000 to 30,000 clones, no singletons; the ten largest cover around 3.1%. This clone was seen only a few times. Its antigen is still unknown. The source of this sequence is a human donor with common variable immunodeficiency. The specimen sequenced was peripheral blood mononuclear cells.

CDR3 amino acids: CASSIDRAPNIQYF. CDR3 DNA, as far as it was read: TGTGCCAGTAGTATAGACAGGGCCCCAAACATT. This chain links TRBV19 with TRBJ2-4; D is possibly TRBD1 (5 bases). Coverage ceases 3 residues before the CDR3 finishes, and the germline J gene fills in the end. The length of the CDR3 is 14 residues. Germline V lookup: CDR1 LNHDA, CDR2 SQIVND (reference sequence). Trimming shortened V by 0 bases and J by 6 bases, and 9 bases separated the two germline ends.